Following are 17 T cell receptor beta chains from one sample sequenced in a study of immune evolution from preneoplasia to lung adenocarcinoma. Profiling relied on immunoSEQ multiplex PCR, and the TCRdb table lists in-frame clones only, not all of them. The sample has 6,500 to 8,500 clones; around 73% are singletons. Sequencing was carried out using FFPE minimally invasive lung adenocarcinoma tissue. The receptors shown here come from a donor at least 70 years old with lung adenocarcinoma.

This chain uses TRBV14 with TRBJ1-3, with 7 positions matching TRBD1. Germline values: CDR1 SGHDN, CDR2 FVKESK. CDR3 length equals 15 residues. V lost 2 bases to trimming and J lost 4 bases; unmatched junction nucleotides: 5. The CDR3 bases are TGTGCCAGCAGCCAAAGACAGGGTTCCGGAAACACCATATATTTT. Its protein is CASSQRQGSGNTIYF.

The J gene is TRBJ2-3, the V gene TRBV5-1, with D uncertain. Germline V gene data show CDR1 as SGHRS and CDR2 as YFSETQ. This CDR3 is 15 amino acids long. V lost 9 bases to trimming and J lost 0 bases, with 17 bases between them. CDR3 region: CATQLGSGSTDTQYF. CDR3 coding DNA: TGCGCCACCCAGCTTGGCTCAGGAAGCACAGATACGCAGTATTTT.

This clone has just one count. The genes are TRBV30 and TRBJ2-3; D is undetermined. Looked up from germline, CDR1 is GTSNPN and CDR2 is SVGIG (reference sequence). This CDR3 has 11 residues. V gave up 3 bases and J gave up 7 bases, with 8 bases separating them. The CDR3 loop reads CAWRATYTQYF. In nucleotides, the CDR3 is TGTGCCTGGAGGGCCACGTATACGCAGTATTTT.

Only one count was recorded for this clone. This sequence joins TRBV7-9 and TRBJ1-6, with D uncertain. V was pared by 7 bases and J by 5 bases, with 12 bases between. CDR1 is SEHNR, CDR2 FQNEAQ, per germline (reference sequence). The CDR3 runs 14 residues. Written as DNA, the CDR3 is TGTGCCAGCACCCGTCTCGGAAATAATTCACCCCTCCACTTT. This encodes CASTRLGNNSPLHF.

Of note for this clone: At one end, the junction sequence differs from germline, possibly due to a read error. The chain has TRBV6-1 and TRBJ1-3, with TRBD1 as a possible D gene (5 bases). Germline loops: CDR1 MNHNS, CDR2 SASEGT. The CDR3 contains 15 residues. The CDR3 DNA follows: TGTGCCACCAGTTTTTCGGGGGAGACTGGAAACACCATATATTTT. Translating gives CATSFSGETGNTIYF.

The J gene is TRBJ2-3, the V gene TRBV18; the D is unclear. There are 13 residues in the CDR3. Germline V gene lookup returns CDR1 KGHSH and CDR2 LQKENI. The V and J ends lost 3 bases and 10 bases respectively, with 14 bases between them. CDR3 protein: CASSPDNEGSQYF. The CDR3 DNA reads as TGTGCCAGCTCACCCGATAACGAAGGTTCGCAGTATTTT.

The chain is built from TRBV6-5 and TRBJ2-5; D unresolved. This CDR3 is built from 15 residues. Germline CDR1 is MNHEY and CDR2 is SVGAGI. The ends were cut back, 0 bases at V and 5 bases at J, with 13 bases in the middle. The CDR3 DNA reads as TGTGCCAGCAGTTACTCTTGGGTAGGGTCGGAGACCCAGTACTTC. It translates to CASSYSWVGSETQYF.

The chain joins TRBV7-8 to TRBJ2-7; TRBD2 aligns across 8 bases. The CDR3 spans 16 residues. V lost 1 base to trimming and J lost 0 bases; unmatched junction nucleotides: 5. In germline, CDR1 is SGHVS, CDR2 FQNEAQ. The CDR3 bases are TGTGCCAGCAGCTTAGTCTTGGCGGGAGGCTCCTACGAGCAGTACTTC. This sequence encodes CASSLVLAGGSYEQYF.

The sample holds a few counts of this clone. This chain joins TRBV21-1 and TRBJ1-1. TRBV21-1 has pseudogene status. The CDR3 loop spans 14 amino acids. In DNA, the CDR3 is TGTGCCAGCAGCCACCGGGATGGGGGCACTGAAGCTTTCTTT. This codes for CASSHRDGGTEAFF.

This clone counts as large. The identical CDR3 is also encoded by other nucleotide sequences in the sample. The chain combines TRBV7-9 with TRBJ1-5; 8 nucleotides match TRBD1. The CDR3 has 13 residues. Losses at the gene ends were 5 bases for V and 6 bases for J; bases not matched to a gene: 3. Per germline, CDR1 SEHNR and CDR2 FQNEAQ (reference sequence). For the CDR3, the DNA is TGTGCCAGCAGCCGACAGGGGTTTCAGCCCCAGCATTTT. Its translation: CASSRQGFQPQHF.

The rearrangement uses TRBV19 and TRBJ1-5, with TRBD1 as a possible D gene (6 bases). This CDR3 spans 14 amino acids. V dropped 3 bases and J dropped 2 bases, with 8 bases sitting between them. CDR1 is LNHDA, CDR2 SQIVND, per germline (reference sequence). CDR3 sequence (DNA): TGTGCCAGTAGTATTGGGGGGCGCAATCAGCCCCAGCATTTT. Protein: CASSIGGRNQPQHF.

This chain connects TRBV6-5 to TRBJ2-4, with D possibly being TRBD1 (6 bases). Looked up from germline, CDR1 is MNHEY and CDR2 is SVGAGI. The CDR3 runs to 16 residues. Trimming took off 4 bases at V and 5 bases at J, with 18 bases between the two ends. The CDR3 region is CASSSPRGGGQNIQYF. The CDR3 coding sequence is TGTGCCAGCAGTTCCCCACGCGGTGGGGGCCAAAACATTCAGTACTTC.

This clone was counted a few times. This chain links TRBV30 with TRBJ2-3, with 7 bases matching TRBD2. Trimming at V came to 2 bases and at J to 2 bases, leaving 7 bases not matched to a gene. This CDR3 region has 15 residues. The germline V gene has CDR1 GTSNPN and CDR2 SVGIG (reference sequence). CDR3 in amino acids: CAWSRLAAYTDTQYF. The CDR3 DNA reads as TGTGCCTGGAGTCGTCTAGCGGCCTACACAGATACGCAGTATTTT.

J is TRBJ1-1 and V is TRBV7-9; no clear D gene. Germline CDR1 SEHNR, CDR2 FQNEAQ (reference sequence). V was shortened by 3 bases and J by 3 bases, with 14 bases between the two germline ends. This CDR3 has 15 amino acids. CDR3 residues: CASSLVGKEDTEAFF. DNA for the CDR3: TGTGCCAGCAGCTTGGTCGGGAAGGAGGACACTGAAGCTTTCTTT.

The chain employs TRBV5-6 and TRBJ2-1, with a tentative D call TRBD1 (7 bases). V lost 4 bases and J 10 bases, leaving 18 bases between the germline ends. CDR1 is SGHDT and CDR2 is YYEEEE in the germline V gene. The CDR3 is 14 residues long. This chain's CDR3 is CASSAGQRRREQFF. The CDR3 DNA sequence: TGTGCCAGCAGCGCGGGACAGCGCAGGAGGGAGCAGTTCTTC.

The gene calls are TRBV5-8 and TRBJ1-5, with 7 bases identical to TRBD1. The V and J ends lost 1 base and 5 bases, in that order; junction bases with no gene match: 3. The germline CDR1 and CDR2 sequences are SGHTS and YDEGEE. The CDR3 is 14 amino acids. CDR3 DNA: TGTGCCAGCAGCTTGTTTGGGACAGATCAGCCCCAGCATTTT. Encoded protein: CASSLFGTDQPQHF.

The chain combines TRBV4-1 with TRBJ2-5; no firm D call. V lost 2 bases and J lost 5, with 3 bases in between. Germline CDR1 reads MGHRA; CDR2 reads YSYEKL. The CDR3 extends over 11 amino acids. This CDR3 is CASSQTETQYF. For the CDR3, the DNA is TGCGCCAGCAGCCAAACTGAGACCCAGTACTTC.